The next 9 T cell receptor beta chains were all read from a single sample in a study of blood T cell repertoires in COVID-19. Clones were read by immunoSEQ multiplex PCR, and TCRdb kept only the in-frame ones, dropping some. The sample comprises more than 250,000 clones, about 92% of which are singletons, and less than 20% rests with the top ten. The specimen sequenced was PBMCs or T cells enriched from blood (not recorded which). The receptors were sampled from a woman aged 30 to 39 who had recovered from COVID-19.

This rearrangement joins TRBV10-3 to TRBJ1-1; D may be TRBD1 (5 bases). The germline V gene has CDR1 ENHRY and CDR2 SYGVKD. CDR3 length: 13 residues. Trimming pared 3 bases from V and 4 bases from J, leaving 9 bases between. The CDR3 loop is CAISDRVGTEAFF. Here the CDR3 DNA reads TGTGCCATCAGTGACAGGGTCGGCACTGAAGCTTTCTTT.

This rearrangement joins TRBV28 to TRBJ1-2; D not resolved. This CDR3 region has 12 residues. CDR1 and CDR2 from the germline V gene are MDHEN and SYDVKM. The V gene lost 5 bases and the J gene lost 5 bases, with 9 bases spanning the gap. The CDR3 DNA sequence: TGTGCCAGCAGTCCCCTTGAGTATGGCTACACCTTC. Its protein is CASSPLEYGYTF.

The chain is built from TRBV2 and TRBJ2-5; possible D gene TRBD2, 5 bases. Trimming took 3 bases from V and 5 from J, leaving 19 bases between them. Germline CDR1 and CDR2: SNHLY and FYNNEI. The CDR3 covers 16 residues. The CDR3 bases are TGTGCCAGCAGTGACCAGCCGGGGATGAAAGGGGAGACCCAGTACTTC. Encoded protein: CASSDQPGMKGETQYF. The variable domain in full, completed from reference TRBV2 and TRBJ2-5, reads EPEVTQTPSHQVTQMGQEVILRCVPISNHLYFYWYRQILGQKVEFLVSFYNNEISEKSEIFDDQFSVERPDGSNFTLKIRSTKLEDSAMYFCASSDQPGMKGETQYFGPGTRLLVL.

Notes on this clone: One end of the junction is discordant with germline, which a read error may explain. The chain combines TRBV18 with TRBJ1-2; the D gene is possibly TRBD1 (6 bases). The germline CDR1 and CDR2 sequences are KGHSH and LQKENI. The CDR3 has 15 amino acids. CDR3 nucleotide sequence: TGTGCCAGCTCACCCCAGGATACAGGGAACTCTGGCTACACCTTC. It yields the protein CASSPQDTGNSGYTF.

This chain links TRBV5-4 with TRBJ2-7; TRBD2 might be the D (5 bases). From germline, CDR1 is SGHNT and CDR2 YYREEE (reference sequence). V was shortened by 1 base and J by 2 bases, with 10 bases between the two germline ends. The CDR3 runs 14 residues. The DNA of the CDR3 is TGTGCCAGCAGCTTGCGGACTCTTCCCTACGAGCAGTACTTC. Encoded protein: CASSLRTLPYEQYF.

The chain uses TRBV6-6 and TRBJ1-1; 9 bases align to TRBD1. The CDR3 covers 14 residues. CDR1 is MNHNY and CDR2 is SVGAGI in the germline V gene (reference sequence). J was trimmed by 2 bases and V by 7 bases; bases with no gene match: 5. The CDR3 DNA is TGTGCCAGCACTTCGACAGGGGGTAACACTGAAGCTTTCTTT. Translating gives CASTSTGGNTEAFF.

The rearrangement links TRBV15 to TRBJ2-1, with D hard to call. V lost 1 base and J lost 6, with 7 bases in between. The CDR3 loop spans 13 amino acids. Germline V gives CDR1 LNHNV, CDR2 YYDKDF (reference sequence). The CDR3 DNA follows: TGTGCCACCAGCAGAGGTAGCCCCAATGAGCAGTTCTTC. Protein sequence: CATSRGSPNEQFF. The whole variable domain, remainder taken from reference TRBV15 and TRBJ2-1, is DAMVIQNPRYQVTQFGKPVTLSCSQTLNHNVMYWYQQKSSQAPKLLFHYYDKDFNNEADTPDNFQSRRPNTSFCFLDIRSPGLGDTAMYLCATSRGSPNEQFFGPGTRLTVL.

The rearrangement links TRBV9 to TRBJ1-5, with D maybe TRBD1 (6 bases). The V end lost 7 bases, the J end lost 0 bases, and 26 bases lay between the germline ends. The CDR3 is 19 amino acids. Germline V gene data show CDR1 as SGDLS and CDR2 as YYNGEE. The CDR3 nucleotides read TGTGCCAGCCCGGCTCCGAGTTCCTCACAGGGTTATAGCAATCAGCCCCAGCATTTT. This encodes CASPAPSSSQGYSNQPQHF.

The rearrangement uses TRBV19 and TRBJ2-5; D may be TRBD1 (6 bases). The V end was cut by 6 bases, the J end by 5 bases, with 16 bases between. The CDR3 loop spans 14 amino acids. Per germline, CDR1 LNHDA and CDR2 SQIVND (reference sequence). In nucleotides, the CDR3 is TGTGCCAGTAGCCTCCTCGGTGGGGGCGAGACCCAGTACTTC. Translating it yields CASSLLGGGETQYF.